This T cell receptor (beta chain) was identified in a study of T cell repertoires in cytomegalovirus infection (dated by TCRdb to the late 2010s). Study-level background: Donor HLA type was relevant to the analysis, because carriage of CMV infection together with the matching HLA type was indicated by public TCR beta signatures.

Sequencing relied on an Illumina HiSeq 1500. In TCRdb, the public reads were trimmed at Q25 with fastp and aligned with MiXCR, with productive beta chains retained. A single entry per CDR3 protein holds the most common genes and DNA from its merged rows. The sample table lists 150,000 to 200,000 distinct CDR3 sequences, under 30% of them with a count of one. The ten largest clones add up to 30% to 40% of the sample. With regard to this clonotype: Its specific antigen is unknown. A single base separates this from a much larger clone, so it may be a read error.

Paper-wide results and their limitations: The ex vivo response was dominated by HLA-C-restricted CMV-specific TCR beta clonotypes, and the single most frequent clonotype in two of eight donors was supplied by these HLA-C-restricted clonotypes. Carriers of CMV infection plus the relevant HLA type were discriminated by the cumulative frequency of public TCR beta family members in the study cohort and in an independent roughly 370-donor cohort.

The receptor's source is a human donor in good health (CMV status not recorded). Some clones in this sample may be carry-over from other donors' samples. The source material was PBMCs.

The CDR3 has the sequence CASSYSNQHQHF. Here is the DNA: TGTGCCAGCAGCTATAGCAATCAGCACCAGCATTTT. The sequence links TRBV7-2 to TRBJ1-5, with no confident D gene call. The cysteine opens and the phenylalanine closes a CDR3 of 12 amino acids. The CDR3 DNA has 36 bases and is translated from base 1. CDR1 SGHTA and CDR2 FQGNSA are derived from the germline V gene.